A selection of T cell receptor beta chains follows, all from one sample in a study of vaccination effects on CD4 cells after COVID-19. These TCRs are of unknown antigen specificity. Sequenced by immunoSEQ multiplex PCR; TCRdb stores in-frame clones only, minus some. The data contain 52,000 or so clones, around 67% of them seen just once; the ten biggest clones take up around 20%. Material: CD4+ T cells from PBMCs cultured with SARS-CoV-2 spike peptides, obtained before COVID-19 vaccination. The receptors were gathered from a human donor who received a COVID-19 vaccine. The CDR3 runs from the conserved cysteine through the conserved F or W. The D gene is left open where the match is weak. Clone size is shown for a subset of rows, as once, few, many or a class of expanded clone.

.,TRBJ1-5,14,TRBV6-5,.,CASSYTVHRGPQHF,TGTGCCAGCAGTTACACAGTCCACCGGGGGCCCCAGCATTTT
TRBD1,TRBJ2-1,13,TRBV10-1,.,CANLTGAYNEQFF,TGCGCCAATCTGACAGGGGCCTACAATGAGCAGTTCTTC
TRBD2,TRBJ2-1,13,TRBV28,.,CASGLGSYNEQFF,TGTGCCAGCGGACTAGGCTCCTACAATGAGCAGTTCTTC
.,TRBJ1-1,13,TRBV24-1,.,CATSETANTEAFF,TGTGCCACCAGTGAAACAGCGAACACTGAAGCTTTCTTT
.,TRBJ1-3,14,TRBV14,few,CASSLQGSGNTIYF,TGTGCCAGCAGCCTACAGGGCTCTGGAAACACCATATATTTT
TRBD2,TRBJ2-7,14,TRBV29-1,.,CSALSREVFGEQYF,TGCAGCGCCCTGAGCCGGGAGGTGTTTGGCGAGCAGTACTTC
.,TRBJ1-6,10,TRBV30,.,CAWDRPPLHF,TGTGCCTGGGATAGGCCACCCCTCCACTTT
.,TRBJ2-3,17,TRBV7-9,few,CASSLGLGGISTDTQYF,TGTGCCAGCAGCTTAGGCCTTGGGGGTATCAGCACAGATACGCAGTATTTT
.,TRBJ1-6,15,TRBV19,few,CASSRLDGANSPLHF,TGTGCCAGTAGCCGCCTCGACGGAGCTAATTCACCCCTCCACTTT
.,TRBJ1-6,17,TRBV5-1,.,CASSSDKTSSYNSPLHF,TGCGCCAGCAGCTCTGACAAGACGAGCTCCTATAATTCACCCCTCCACTTT
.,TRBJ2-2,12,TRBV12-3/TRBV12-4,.,CASSPALSSLFF,TGTGCCAGCAGTCCCGCCCTCTCTTCGCTGTTTTTT
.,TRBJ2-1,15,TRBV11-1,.,CASSFFAASVNEQFF,TGTGCCAGCAGCTTCTTTGCGGCTAGCGTGAATGAGCAGTTCTTC
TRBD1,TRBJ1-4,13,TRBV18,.,CASSLGQGEKLFF,TGTGCCAGCTCACTGGGACAGGGGGAAAAACTGTTTTTT
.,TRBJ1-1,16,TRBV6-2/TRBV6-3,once,CASSYSTVLRGTEAFF,TGTGCCAGCAGTTATTCGACTGTTTTACGGGGAACTGAAGCTTTCTTT
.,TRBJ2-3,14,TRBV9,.,CASSVRQRTDTQYF,TGTGCCAGCAGCGTTAGGCAGCGCACAGATACGCAGTATTTT
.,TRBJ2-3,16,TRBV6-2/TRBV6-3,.,CASSWGPGTSTDTQYF,TGTGCCAGCAGTTGGGGACCCGGGACTAGCACAGATACGCAGTATTTT
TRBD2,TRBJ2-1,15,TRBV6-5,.,CASRKGTSAYNEQFF,TGTGCCAGCAGGAAGGGGACTAGCGCTTACAATGAGCAGTTCTTC
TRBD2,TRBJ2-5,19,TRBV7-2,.,CASSLAPLAGGPLRGTQYF,TGTGCCAGCAGCTTAGCGCCACTAGCGGGGGGACCCTTACGGGGGACCCAGTACTTC
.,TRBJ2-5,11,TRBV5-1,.,CASSYQETQYF,TGCGCCAGCAGCTACCAAGAGACCCAGTACTTC
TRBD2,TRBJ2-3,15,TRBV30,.,CAWSGLAGVPDTQYF,TGTGCCTGGAGCGGTCTAGCGGGAGTCCCAGATACGCAGTATTTT
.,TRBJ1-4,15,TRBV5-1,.,CASSLGGTTNEKLFF,TGCGCCAGCAGCTTGGGAGGGACAACTAATGAAAAACTGTTTTTT
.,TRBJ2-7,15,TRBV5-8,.,CASSRRIRDSYEQYF,TGTGCCAGCAGCCGAAGGATTAGGGACTCCTACGAGCAGTACTTC
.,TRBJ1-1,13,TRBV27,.,CASSLWAGEEAFF,TGTGCCAGCAGTTTATGGGCAGGGGAGGAGGCTTTCTTT
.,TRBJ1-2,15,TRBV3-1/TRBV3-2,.,CASSQGGPLNYGYTF,TGTGCCAGCAGCCAAGGGGGGCCCCTTAACTATGGCTACACCTTC
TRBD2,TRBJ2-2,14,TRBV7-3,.,CASTPGGAAGELFF,TGTGCCAGCACCCCCGGGGGGGCGGCCGGGGAGCTGTTTTTT
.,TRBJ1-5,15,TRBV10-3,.,CAISDTAGTAGVQHF,TGTGCCATCAGTGATACCGCAGGGACCGCTGGGGTACAGCATTTT
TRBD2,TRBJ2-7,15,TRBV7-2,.,CASSLAGGSPYEQYF,TGTGCCAGCAGCTTAGCTGGCGGGAGCCCCTACGAGCAGTACTTC
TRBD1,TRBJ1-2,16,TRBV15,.,CATSRRTGTGGGGYTF,TGTGCCACCAGCAGACGTACCGGGACAGGGGGGGGTGGCTACACCTTC
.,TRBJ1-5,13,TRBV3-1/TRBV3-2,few,CASSPAGNQPQHF,TGTGCCAGCAGCCCTGCGGGGAATCAGCCCCAGCATTTT
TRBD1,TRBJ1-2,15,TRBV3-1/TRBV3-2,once,CASSQALGQTNGYTF,TGTGCCAGCAGCCAAGCCTTGGGACAGACGAATGGCTACACCTTC
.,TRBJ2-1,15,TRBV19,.,CASSKTLGGHNEQFF,TGTGCCAGTAGTAAGACCCTAGGGGGACACAATGAGCAGTTCTTC
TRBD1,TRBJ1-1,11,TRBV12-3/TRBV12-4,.,CAIRGDREAFF,TGTGCCATCCGGGGGGACAGGGAAGCTTTCTTT
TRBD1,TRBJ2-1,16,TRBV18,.,CASSPMNRGRDNEQFF,TGTGCCAGCTCACCTATGAACAGGGGGCGAGACAATGAGCAGTTCTTC
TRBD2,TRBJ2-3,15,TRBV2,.,CASSPLAGGTDTQYF,TGTGCCAGCAGCCCCCTAGCGGGGGGCACAGATACGCAGTATTTT
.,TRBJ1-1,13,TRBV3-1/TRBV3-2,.,CASSPSGVSEAFF,TGTGCCAGCAGCCCCTCAGGGGTGAGTGAAGCTTTCTTT
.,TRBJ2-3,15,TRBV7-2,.,CASSFSGSLGDTQYF,TGTGCCAGCAGCTTTAGCGGTTCCCTCGGAGATACGCAGTATTTT
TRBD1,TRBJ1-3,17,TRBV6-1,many,CASSEHQPGGSGNTIYF,TGTGCCAGCAGTGAACACCAACCAGGGGGCTCTGGAAACACCATATATTTT
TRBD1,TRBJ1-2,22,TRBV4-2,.,CASSQAPLVSGIQGARGYGYTF,TGTGCCAGCAGCCAAGCTCCATTGGTCTCGGGAATTCAGGGGGCCAGGGGCTATGGCTACACCTTC
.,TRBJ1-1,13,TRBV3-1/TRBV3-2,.,CASSLSRNTEAFF,TGTGCCAGCAGCCTCAGCAGGAACACTGAAGCTTTCTTT